The 26 T cell receptor beta chains reported below all come from one sample, sequenced in a study of cytomegalovirus exposure and HLA in healthy donors. Data came from immunoSEQ multiplex PCR; TCRdb stores just in-frame clones and leaves some out. The data contain about 160,000 clones, approximately 87% of them singletons. Specimen: PBMCs. The source is a woman aged 25 to 45 in good health and CMV-seronegative.

The chain is built from TRBV25-1 and TRBJ2-2, with 8 bases matching TRBD1. The ends lost 1 base at V and 5 bases at J; junction bases unmatched: 3. CDR1 and CDR2 from the germline V gene are MGHDK and SYGVNS. The CDR3 sequence is 15 residues long. CDR3 nucleotide sequence: TGTGCCAGCAGTGAATCAGGGGGCTATACCGGGGAGCTGTTTTTT. Its translation is CASSESGGYTGELFF. The full variable domain, in which reference TRBV25-1 and TRBJ2-2 provide the parts outside the CDR3, is EADIYQTPRYLVIGTGKKITLECSQTMGHDKMYWYQQDPGMELHLIHYSYGVNSTEKGDLSSESTVSRIRTEHFPLTLESARPSHTSQYLCASSESGGYTGELFFGEGSRLTVL.

This chain joins TRBV12-5 and TRBJ2-7; 9 nucleotides match TRBD1. The CDR3 sequence is 16 residues long. V was clipped by 3 bases and J by 3 bases; unmatched bases: 9. Germline V lookup: CDR1 LGHNT, CDR2 FRNRAP. The CDR3 loop is CASGFNWDRADYEQYF. CDR3 bases: TGTGCTAGTGGTTTCAACTGGGACAGGGCCGACTACGAGCAGTACTTC. Complete variable domain (other parts from reference TRBV12-5 and TRBJ2-7): DARVTQTPRHKVTEMGQEVTMRCQPILGHNTVFWYRQTMMQGLELLAYFRNRAPLDDSGMPKDRFSAEMPDATLATLKIQPSEPRDSAVYFCASGFNWDRADYEQYFGPGTRLTVT.

The chain combines TRBV6-5 with TRBJ1-2; no clear D. V gave up 2 bases and J gave up 4 bases, with 8 bases separating them. Germline V lookup: CDR1 MNHEY, CDR2 SVGAGI. The CDR3 runs 13 residues. The CDR3 DNA reads as TGTGCCAGCAGTTACGGGGTGGCCTATGGCTACACCTTC. Translated, it gives CASSYGVAYGYTF.

The V and J genes are TRBV7-3 and TRBJ1-1; the D gene is possibly TRBD1 (6 bases). The V gene's germline CDR1 is SGHTA and CDR2 FQGTGA. CDR3 size: 13 residues. Trimming pared 5 bases from V and 1 base from J, leaving 8 bases between. The CDR3 protein is CASSVTGNTEAFF. In nucleotides, the CDR3 is TGTGCCAGCAGCGTGACAGGGAACACTGAAGCTTTCTTT.

The rearrangement links TRBV6-1 to TRBJ1-1, with 7 bases fitting TRBD1. The CDR3 extends over 14 amino acids. J gave up 8 bases and V 6 bases, and 12 bases lay outside the gene matches. The V gene's germline CDR1 is MNHNS and CDR2 SASEGT. CDR3 sequence (DNA): TGTGCCAGCAGAATGGACAGGACACCTAACGAAGCTTTCTTT. Translating it yields CASRMDRTPNEAFF.

In its sample, this clone was seen once. The V and J genes are TRBV13 and TRBJ1-1, with D unclear. The germline CDR1 and CDR2 sequences are PRHDT and FYEKMQ (reference sequence). The CDR3 is made up of 12 amino acids. V lost 0 bases and J 3 bases, leaving 2 bases between the germline ends. The DNA of the CDR3 is TGTGCCAGCAGCTTAGGGTACACTGAAGCTTTCTTT. Translation gives CASSLGYTEAFF.

The chain carries TRBV7-2 and TRBJ2-5, with a possible D match to TRBD1 (5 bases). CDR1 is SGHTA, CDR2 FQGNSA, per germline. CDR3 size: 13 residues. Trimming took off 3 bases at V and 4 bases at J, with 9 bases between the two ends. The CDR3: CASSLAGIETQYF. CDR3 bases: TGTGCCAGCAGCTTGGCAGGGATAGAGACCCAGTACTTC.

The chain joins TRBV6-1 to TRBJ2-7; TRBD1 matches at 9 bases. Germline CDR1 reads MNHNS; CDR2 reads SASEGT. Trimming at V came to 11 bases and at J to 3 bases, leaving 11 bases not matched to a gene. This CDR3 has 14 amino acids. The CDR3, as DNA: TGTGCCGGGTCCGGGACAGGGATCCACTACGAGCAGTACTTC. Translating gives CAGSGTGIHYEQYF.

This clone was detected a few times. This chain connects TRBV9 to TRBJ2-7; possibly TRBD2 for D (6 bases). Germline lookup yields CDR1 SGDLS and CDR2 YYNGEE. The CDR3 spans 16 residues. V shed 0 bases and J shed 6 bases, with 19 bases lying between them. Here the CDR3 reads CASSVGDGGDSFEQYF. DNA for the CDR3: TGTGCCAGCAGCGTAGGAGATGGCGGGGACTCTTTCGAGCAGTACTTC.

The rearrangement uses TRBV10-2 and TRBJ2-5; TRBD1 matches at 9 bases. CDR1 is WSHSY and CDR2 is SAAADI in the germline V gene. The V and J ends lost 1 base and 1 base, in that order; junction bases with no gene match: 4. The CDR3 contains 16 residues. CDR3 protein: CASSEFGTGPQETQYF. Written as DNA, the CDR3 is TGCGCCAGCAGTGAGTTCGGGACAGGGCCCCAAGAGACCCAGTACTTC.

The chain links TRBV27 to TRBJ2-5; TRBD2 matches at 7 bases. This CDR3 is 15 amino acids long. With 3 bases clipped from V and 4 bases from J, the junction kept 8 bases outside the gene matches. Germline CDR1 reads MNHEY; CDR2 reads SMNVEV (reference sequence). The CDR3 loop is CASSLGRAARETQYF. In nucleotides, the CDR3 is TGTGCCAGCAGTTTGGGGAGGGCAGCCCGAGAGACCCAGTACTTC.

In this sample, this clone turned up a few times. This sequence joins TRBV14 and TRBJ1-2; D ambiguous. Germline-derived CDR1 and CDR2 are SGHDN and FVKESK. The CDR3 runs 15 residues. Trimming pared 0 bases from V and 8 bases from J, leaving 16 bases between. The CDR3 loop reads CASSQEPVRGSGYTF. The DNA for the CDR3 is TGTGCCAGCAGCCAAGAACCTGTCCGGGGTTCAGGCTACACCTTC. Full variable domain (rest looked up from reference TRBV14 and TRBJ1-2): EAGVTQFPSHSVIEKGQTVTLRCDPISGHDNLYWYRRVMGKEIKFLLHFVKESKQDESGMPNNRFLAERTGGTYSTLKVQPAELEDSGVYFCASSQEPVRGSGYTFGSGTRLTVV.

The chain combines TRBV5-1 with TRBJ2-7; D tentatively fits TRBD1 or TRBD2 (5 bases each). The CDR3 sequence is 14 residues long. The V gene lost 4 bases and the J gene lost 3 bases, with 14 bases spanning the gap. Germline loops: CDR1 SGHRS, CDR2 YFSETQ. CDR3: CASSPGTVNYEQYF. The CDR3 region has the DNA TGCGCCAGCAGCCCAGGGACCGTAAACTACGAGCAGTACTTC. Looking up the rest from reference TRBV5-1 and TRBJ2-7 gives the full variable domain: KAGVTQTPRYLIKTRGQQVTLSCSPISGHRSVSWYQQTPGQGLQFLFEYFSETQRNKGNFPGRFSGRQFSNSRSEMNVSTLELGDSALYLCASSPGTVNYEQYFGPGTRLTVT.

This clone occurred once. Its ends do not fully match the called genes, so a read error is possible. The chain carries TRBV7-9 and TRBJ2-7, with 9 nucleotides matching TRBD2. The CDR3 is made up of 13 amino acids. Germline V gene sequence: CDR1 SEHNR, CDR2 FQNEAQ (reference sequence). DNA of the CDR3: TGTGCCAGCAGCTTAGATCCGGGCGGGAGGGCCGCTTTC. Translation: CASSLDPGGRAAF.

The V and J genes are TRBV4-3 and TRBJ2-1; TRBD1 aligns across 8 bases. The germline V gene encodes CDR1 LGHNA and CDR2 YSLEER. The junction had 7 bases not matched to a gene; V was cut back by 3 bases and J by 6 bases. This CDR3 is built from 15 residues. The CDR3 loop is CASSQSGTGLNEQFF. Written as DNA, the CDR3 is TGCGCCAGCAGCCAGTCCGGGACAGGACTCAATGAGCAGTTCTTC.

The chain's CDR3 is CSAGGDNSYEQYF. CDR3 in DNA: TGCAGCGCTGGGGGTGACAACTCCTACGAGCAGTACTTC. The chain uses TRBV29-1 and TRBJ2-7; D possibly uses TRBD1 or TRBD2 (5 bases each). The CDR3 is made up of 13 amino acids. The V end was cut by 7 bases, the J end by 0 bases, with 13 bases between. CDR1 is SQVTM and CDR2 is ANQGSEA in the germline V gene.

This clone was seen a few times. J is TRBJ1-6 and V is TRBV7-3; possible D gene TRBD1, 5 bases. Trimming left V 7 bases short and J 11 bases short, with 15 bases between. Germline V CDR1 and CDR2: SGHTA, FQGTGA. This CDR3 is 13 amino acids long. The chain's CDR3 is CASTDGRGTPLHF. The DNA of the CDR3 is TGTGCCAGCACGGACGGGCGGGGCACACCCCTCCACTTT.

The rearrangement uses TRBV11-2 and TRBJ2-1, with D uncertain. This CDR3 comprises 17 residues. From germline, CDR1 is SGHAT and CDR2 FQNNGV. Trimming left V 1 base short and J 0 bases short, with 13 bases between. CDR3 bases: TGTGCCAGCAGCTTAGGGGTTTCGCGGAGCTCCTACAATGAGCAGTTCTTC. This gives the protein CASSLGVSRSSYNEQFF.

V gene TRBV19 combines with J gene TRBJ1-5; 7 nucleotides line up with TRBD1. CDR1 LNHDA and CDR2 SQIVND come from the germline V gene (reference sequence). The junction had 9 bases not matched to a gene; V was cut back by 5 bases and J by 2 bases. The CDR3 has 16 residues. The CDR3 DNA sequence: TGTGCCAGTAGTCCTCGACAGGGCCGGGGCAATCAGCCCCAGCATTTT. This codes for CASSPRQGRGNQPQHF.

V is TRBV19 and J is TRBJ2-7; maybe TRBD2 (5 bases). Germline V lookup: CDR1 LNHDA, CDR2 SQIVND (reference sequence). Trimming took 6 bases from V and 2 from J, leaving 17 bases between them. The CDR3 is 15 residues long. The CDR3: CASRPGSRRAYEQYF. CDR3 bases: TGTGCCAGTAGACCGGGATCCCGACGGGCCTACGAGCAGTACTTC.

As DNA, the CDR3 is TGCGCCAGCAGCCAAGAAGGATCGGGCAATCAGCCCCAGCATTTT. This codes for CASSQEGSGNQPQHF. The chain combines TRBV4-1 with TRBJ1-5; no firm D call. The CDR3 spans 15 residues. The germline V and J ends were trimmed by 0 bases and 2 bases, with 8 bases remaining between them. Germline CDR1 MGHRA, CDR2 YSYEKL.

The J gene is TRBJ1-4, the V gene TRBV7-9; TRBD1 matches 9 bases. The CDR3 extends over 14 amino acids. In germline, CDR1 is SEHNR, CDR2 FQNEAQ (reference sequence). V gave up 6 bases and J gave up 6 bases; unmatched junction bases: 5. For the CDR3, the DNA is TGTGCCAGCAGGTCGACAGGGGGAGATGAAAAACTGTTTTTT. Translation gives CASRSTGGDEKLFF.

The gene calls are TRBV19 and TRBJ2-4, with D possibly being TRBD1 or TRBD2 (5 bases each). The CDR3 has 14 amino acids. The germline V and J ends were trimmed by 6 bases and 2 bases, with 11 bases remaining between them. Looked up from germline, CDR1 is LNHDA and CDR2 is SQIVND (reference sequence). The DNA of the CDR3 is TGTGCCAGTAGCCCGGGACGCACCAAAAACATTCAGTACTTC. Translated, it gives CASSPGRTKNIQYF.

This clone was detected once. The V gene is TRBV4-3, the J gene TRBJ1-4; 8 bases align to TRBD1. There are 16 residues in the CDR3. Germline lookup yields CDR1 LGHNA and CDR2 YSLEER. The junction had 9 bases not matched to a gene; V was cut back by 2 bases and J by 7 bases. CDR3 nucleotides: TGCGCCAGCAGCCAACAGCAGGGGGCGCGGGGTGAAAAACTGTTTTTT. It translates to CASSQQQGARGEKLFF.

The chain couples TRBV5-1 to TRBJ1-1; TRBD1 matches at 8 bases. This CDR3 region has 14 residues. Germline trimming cut 4 bases from V and 8 bases from J; bases unmatched to any gene: 10. The germline CDR1 and CDR2 sequences are SGHRS and YFSETQ. The CDR3 DNA follows: TGCGCCAGCAGCCGGGAAACAGGGGGACCGGAAGCTTTCTTT. Its translation: CASSRETGGPEAFF.

V gene TRBV7-6 combines with J gene TRBJ1-4; D is ambiguous. Germline V gene data show CDR1 as SGHVS and CDR2 as FNYEAQ. The length of the CDR3 is 14 residues. The ends were cut back, 3 bases at V and 6 bases at J, with 11 bases in the middle. CDR3 nucleotides: TGTGCCAGCAGCTTGAACCGACAAGATGAAAAACTGTTTTTT. Its translation: CASSLNRQDEKLFF.